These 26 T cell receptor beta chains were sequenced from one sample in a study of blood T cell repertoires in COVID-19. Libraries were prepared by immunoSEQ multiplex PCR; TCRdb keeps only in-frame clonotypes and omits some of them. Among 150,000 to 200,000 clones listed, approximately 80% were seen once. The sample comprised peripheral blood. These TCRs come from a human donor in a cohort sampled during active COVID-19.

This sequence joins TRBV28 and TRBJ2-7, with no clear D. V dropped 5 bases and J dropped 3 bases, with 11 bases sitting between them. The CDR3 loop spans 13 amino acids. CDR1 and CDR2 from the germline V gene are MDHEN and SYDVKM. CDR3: CASSIPGGYEQYF. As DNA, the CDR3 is TGTGCCAGCAGTATACCTGGCGGCTACGAGCAGTACTTC. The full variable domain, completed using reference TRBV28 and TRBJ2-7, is DVKVTQSSRYLVKRTGEKVFLECVQDMDHENMFWYRQDPGLGLRLIYFSYDVKMKEKGDIPEGYSVSREKKERFSLILESASTNQTSMYLCASSIPGGYEQYFGPGTRLTVT.

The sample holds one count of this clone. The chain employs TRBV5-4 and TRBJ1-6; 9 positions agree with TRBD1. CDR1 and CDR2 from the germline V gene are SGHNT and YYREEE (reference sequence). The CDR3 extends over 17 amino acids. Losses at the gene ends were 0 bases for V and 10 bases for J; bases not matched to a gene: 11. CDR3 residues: CASSLASGGQGKSPLHF. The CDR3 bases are TGTGCCAGCAGCTTGGCCTCGGGGGGACAGGGAAAGTCACCCCTCCACTTT.

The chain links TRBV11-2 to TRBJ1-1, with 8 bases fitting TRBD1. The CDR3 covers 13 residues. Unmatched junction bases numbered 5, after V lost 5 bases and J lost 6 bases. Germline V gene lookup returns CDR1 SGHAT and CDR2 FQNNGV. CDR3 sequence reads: CASSVDRGAEAFF. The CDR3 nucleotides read TGTGCCAGCAGCGTCGACAGGGGAGCTGAAGCTTTCTTT. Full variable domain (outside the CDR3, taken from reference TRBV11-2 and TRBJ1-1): EAGVAQSPRYKIIEKRQSVAFWCNPISGHATLYWYQQILGQGPKLLIQFQNNGVVDDSQLPKDRFSAERLKGVDSTLKIQPAKLEDSAVYLCASSVDRGAEAFFGQGTRLTVV.

The CDR3 region is CASSSGGWGNTSYEQYF. The CDR3 DNA follows: TGTGCCAGCAGTTCCGGGGGGTGGGGAAATACCTCCTACGAGCAGTACTTC. The chain recombines TRBV28 with TRBJ2-7; 7 positions match TRBD2. V was pared by 4 bases and J by 0 bases, with 12 bases of the junction left unmatched. Germline CDR1 and CDR2: MDHEN and SYDVKM. The CDR3 runs to 17 residues.

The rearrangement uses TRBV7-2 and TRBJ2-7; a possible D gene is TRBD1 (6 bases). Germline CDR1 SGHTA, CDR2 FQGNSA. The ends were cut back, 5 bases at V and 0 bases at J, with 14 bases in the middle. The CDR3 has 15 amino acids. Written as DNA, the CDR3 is TGTGCCAGCAGCATCCGGGACACAAGCTCCTACGAGCAGTACTTC. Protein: CASSIRDTSSYEQYF. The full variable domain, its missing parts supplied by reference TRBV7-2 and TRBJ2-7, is GAGVSQSPSNKVTEKGKDVELRCDPISGHTALYWYRQSLGQGLEFLIYFQGNSAPDKSGLPSDRFSAERTGGSVSTLTIQRTQQEDSAVYLCASSIRDTSSYEQYFGPGTRLTVT.

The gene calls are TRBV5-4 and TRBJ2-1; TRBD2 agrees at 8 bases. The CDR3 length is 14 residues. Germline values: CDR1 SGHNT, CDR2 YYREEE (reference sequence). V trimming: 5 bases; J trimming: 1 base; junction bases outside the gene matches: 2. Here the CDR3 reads CASSSGVSYNEQFF. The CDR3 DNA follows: TGTGCCAGCAGTAGCGGGGTGTCCTACAATGAGCAGTTCTTC.

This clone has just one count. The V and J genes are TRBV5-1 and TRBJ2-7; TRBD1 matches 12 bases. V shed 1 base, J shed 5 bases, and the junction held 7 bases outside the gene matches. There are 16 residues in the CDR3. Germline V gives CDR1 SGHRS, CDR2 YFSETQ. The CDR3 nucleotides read TGCGCCAGCAGCTTGCCCCCGGGACAGGGGGCCGACGAGCAGTACTTC. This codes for CASSLPPGQGADEQYF.

CDR3 loop: CASSFNWQGRSNEQFF. DNA for the CDR3: TGTGCCAGCAGCTTCAATTGGCAGGGTCGATCCAATGAGCAGTTCTTC. This chain links TRBV5-6 with TRBJ2-1; a possible D gene is TRBD1 (5 bases). The CDR3 contains 16 residues. In germline, CDR1 is SGHDT, CDR2 YYEEEE. The V end lost 2 bases, the J end lost 6 bases, and 18 bases lay between the germline ends.

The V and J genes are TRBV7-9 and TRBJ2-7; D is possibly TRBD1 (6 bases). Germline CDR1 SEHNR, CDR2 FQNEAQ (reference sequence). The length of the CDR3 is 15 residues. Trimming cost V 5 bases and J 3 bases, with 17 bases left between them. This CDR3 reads CASSLNSGTYYEQYF. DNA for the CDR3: TGTGCCAGCAGCCTCAATTCCGGGACATACTACGAGCAGTACTTC. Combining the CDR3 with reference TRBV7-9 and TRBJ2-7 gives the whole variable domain DTGVSQNPRHKITKRGQNVTFRCDPISEHNRLYWYRQTLGQGPEFLTYFQNEAQLEKSRLLSDRFSAERPKGSFSTLEIQRTEQGDSAMYLCASSLNSGTYYEQYFGPGTRLTVT.

The CDR3 loop is CASSYRLAGEGEQFF. The CDR3 nucleotides are TGTGCCAGCAGTTACCGACTAGCGGGAGAGGGTGAGCAGTTCTTC. The gene calls are TRBV6-5 and TRBJ2-1; 12 bases match TRBD2. The CDR3 is 15 residues long. CDR1 is MNHEY, CDR2 SVGAGI, per germline. The trim removed 2 bases at V and 9 bases at J, leaving 5 bases unmatched.

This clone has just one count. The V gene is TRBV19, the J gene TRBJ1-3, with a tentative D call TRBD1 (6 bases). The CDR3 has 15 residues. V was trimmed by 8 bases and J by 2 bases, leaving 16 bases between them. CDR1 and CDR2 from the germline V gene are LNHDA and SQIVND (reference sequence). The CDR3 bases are TGTGCCAGTCATACCTCAGGGGTCGCTGGAAACACCATATATTTT. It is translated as CASHTSGVAGNTIYF.

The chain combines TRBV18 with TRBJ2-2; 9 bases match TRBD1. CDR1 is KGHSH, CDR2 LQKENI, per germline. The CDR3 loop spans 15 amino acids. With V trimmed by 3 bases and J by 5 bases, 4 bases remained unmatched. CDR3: CASSPGTGNTGELFF. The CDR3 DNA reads TGTGCCAGCTCACCGGGGACAGGGAATACCGGGGAGCTGTTTTTT.

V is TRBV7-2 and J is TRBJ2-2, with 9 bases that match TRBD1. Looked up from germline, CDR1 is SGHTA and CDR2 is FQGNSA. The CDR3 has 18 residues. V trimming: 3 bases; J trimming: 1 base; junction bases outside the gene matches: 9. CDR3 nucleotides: TGTGCCAGCAGCTTCCGGTTCCGGGACAGGGTGAACACCGGGGAGCTGTTTTTT. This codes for CASSFRFRDRVNTGELFF.

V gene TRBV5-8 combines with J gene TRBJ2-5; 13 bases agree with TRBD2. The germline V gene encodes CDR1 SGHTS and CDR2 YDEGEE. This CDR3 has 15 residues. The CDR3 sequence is CSSGLAGEREETQYF. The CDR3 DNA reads TGTTCCTCTGGACTAGCGGGAGAGAGAGAAGAGACCCAGTACTTC.

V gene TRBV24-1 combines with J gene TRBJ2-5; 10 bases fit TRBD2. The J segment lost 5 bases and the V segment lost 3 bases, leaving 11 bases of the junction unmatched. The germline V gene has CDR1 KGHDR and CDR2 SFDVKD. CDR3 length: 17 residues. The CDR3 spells CATSDGGASGGGETQYF. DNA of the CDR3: TGTGCCACCAGTGATGGCGGGGCTAGCGGGGGCGGGGAGACCCAGTACTTC.

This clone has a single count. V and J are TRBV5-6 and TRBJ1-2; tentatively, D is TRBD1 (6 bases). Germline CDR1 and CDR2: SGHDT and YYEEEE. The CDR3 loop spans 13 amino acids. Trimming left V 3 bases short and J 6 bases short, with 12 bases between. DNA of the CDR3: TGTGCCAGCAGCTGGCTGGGACAAAATGGCTACACCTTC. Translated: CASSWLGQNGYTF.

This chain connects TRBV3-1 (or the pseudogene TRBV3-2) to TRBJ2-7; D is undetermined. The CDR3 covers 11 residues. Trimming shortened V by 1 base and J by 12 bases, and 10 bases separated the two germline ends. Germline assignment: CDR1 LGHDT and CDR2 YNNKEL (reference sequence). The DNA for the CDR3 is TGTGCCAGCAGCCAAGGGAGACTTGGGTACTTC. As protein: CASSQGRLGYF.

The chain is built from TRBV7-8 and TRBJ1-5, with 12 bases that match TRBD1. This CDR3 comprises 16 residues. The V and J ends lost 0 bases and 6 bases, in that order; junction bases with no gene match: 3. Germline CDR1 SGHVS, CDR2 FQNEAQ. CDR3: CASSLALGQGAQPQHF. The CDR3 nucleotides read TGTGCCAGCAGCTTAGCGCTGGGACAGGGGGCTCAGCCCCAGCATTTT.

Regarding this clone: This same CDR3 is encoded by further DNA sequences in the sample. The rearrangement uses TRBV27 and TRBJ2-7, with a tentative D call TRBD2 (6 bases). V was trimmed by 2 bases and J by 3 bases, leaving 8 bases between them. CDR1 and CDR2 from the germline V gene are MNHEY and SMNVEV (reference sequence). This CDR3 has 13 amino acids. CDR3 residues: CASSLTGGYEQYF. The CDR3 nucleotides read TGTGCCAGCAGTTTAACCGGGGGCTACGAGCAGTACTTC.

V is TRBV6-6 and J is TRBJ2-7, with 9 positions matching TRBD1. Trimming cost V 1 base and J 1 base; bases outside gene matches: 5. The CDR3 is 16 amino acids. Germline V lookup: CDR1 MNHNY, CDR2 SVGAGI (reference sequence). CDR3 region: CASSYWGQGASYEQYF. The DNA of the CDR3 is TGTGCCAGCAGTTACTGGGGACAGGGCGCTTCCTACGAGCAGTACTTC.

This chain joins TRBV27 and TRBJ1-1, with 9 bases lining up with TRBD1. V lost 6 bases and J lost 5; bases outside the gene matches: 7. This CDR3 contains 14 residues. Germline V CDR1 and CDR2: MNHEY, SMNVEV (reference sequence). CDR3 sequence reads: CASSLDRGLTEAFF. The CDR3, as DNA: TGTGCCAGCAGCTTAGACAGGGGGTTGACTGAAGCTTTCTTT.

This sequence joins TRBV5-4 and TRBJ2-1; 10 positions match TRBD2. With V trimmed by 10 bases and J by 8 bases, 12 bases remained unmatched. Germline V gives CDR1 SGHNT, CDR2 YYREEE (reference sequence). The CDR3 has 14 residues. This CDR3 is CAAGSGRAGDEQFF. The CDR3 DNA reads TGTGCCGCAGGAAGCGGGAGGGCCGGAGATGAGCAGTTCTTC.

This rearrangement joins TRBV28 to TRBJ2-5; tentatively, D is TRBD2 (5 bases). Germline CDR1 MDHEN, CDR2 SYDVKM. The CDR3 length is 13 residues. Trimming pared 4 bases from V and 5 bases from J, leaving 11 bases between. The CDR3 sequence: CASSYKGGETQYF. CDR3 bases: TGTGCCAGCAGTTATAAAGGCGGGGAGACCCAGTACTTC.

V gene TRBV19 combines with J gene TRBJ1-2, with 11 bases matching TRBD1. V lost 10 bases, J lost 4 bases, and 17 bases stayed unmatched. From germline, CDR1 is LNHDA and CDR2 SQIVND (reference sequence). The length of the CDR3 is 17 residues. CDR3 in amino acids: CATLLRTGGGLGYGYTF. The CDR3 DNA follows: TGTGCCACCCTATTACGGACAGGGGGCGGCCTAGGCTATGGCTACACCTTC.

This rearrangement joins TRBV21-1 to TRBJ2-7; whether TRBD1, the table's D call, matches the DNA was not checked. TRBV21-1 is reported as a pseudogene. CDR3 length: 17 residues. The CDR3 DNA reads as TGTGCCAGCATCCAAAGAGGGTTGAGGGGGCGAAAGTACGAGCAGTACTTC. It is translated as CASIQRGLRGRKYEQYF.

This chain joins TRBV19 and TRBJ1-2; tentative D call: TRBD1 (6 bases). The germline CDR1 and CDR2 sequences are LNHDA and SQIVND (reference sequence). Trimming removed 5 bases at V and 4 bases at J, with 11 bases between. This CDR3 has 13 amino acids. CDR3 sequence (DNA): TGTGCCAGTAGTGAGGGGGACCCCTATGGCTACACCTTC. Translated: CASSEGDPYGYTF.